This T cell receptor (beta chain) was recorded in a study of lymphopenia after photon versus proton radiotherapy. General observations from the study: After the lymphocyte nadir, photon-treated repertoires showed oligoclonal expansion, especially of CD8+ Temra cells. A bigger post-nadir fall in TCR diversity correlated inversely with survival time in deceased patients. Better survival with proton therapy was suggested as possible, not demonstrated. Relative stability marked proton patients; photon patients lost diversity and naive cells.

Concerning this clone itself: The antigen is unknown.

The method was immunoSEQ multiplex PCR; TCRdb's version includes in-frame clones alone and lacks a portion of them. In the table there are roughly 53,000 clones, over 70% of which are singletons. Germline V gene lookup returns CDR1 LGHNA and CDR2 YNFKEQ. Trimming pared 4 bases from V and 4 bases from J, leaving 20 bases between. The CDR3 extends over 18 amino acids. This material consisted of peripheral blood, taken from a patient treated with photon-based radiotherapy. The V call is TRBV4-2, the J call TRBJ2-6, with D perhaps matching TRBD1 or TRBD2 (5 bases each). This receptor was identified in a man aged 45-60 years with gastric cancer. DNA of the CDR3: TGTGCCAGCAGCCCCAGGGACGCGCCGCTCTCGGGGGCCAACGTCCTGACTTTC. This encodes CASSPRDAPLSGANVLTF.